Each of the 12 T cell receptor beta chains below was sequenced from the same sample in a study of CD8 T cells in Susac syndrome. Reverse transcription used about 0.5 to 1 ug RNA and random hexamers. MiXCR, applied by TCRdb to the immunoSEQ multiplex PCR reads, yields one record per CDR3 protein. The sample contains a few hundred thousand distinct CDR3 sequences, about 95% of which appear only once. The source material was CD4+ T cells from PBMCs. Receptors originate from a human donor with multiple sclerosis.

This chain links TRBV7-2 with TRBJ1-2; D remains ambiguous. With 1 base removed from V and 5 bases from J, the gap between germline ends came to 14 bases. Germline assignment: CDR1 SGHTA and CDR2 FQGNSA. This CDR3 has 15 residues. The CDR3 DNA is TGTGCCAGCAGCTTAGAAGAGGGCAGGAGGTATGGCTACACCTTC. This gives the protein CASSLEEGRRYGYTF.

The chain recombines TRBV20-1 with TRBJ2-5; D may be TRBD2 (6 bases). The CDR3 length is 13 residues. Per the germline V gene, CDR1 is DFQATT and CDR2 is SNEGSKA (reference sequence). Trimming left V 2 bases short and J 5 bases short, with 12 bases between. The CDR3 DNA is TGCAGTGCTAGACACGCCGCGGGGGAGACCCAGTACTTC. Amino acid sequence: CSARHAAGETQYF.

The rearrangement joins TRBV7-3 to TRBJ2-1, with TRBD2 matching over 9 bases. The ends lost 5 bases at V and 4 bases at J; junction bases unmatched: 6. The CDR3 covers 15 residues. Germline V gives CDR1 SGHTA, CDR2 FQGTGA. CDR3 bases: TGTGCCAGCAGCCAAACTAGCGGGCGATACAATGAGCAGTTCTTC. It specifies CASSQTSGRYNEQFF. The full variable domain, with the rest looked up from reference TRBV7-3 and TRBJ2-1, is GAGVSQTPSNKVTEKGKYVELRCDPISGHTALYWYRQSLGQGPEFLIYFQGTGAADDSGLPNDRFFAVRPEGSVSTLKIQRTERGDSAVYLCASSQTSGRYNEQFFGPGTRLTVL.

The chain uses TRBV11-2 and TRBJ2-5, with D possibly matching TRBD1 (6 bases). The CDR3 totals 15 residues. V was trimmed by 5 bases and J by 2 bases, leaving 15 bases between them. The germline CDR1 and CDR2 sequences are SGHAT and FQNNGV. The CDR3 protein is CASSAMTGRQETQYF. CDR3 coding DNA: TGTGCCAGCAGCGCCATGACAGGACGGCAAGAGACCCAGTACTTC. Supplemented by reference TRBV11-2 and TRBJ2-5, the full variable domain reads EAGVAQSPRYKIIEKRQSVAFWCNPISGHATLYWYQQILGQGPKLLIQFQNNGVVDDSQLPKDRFSAERLKGVDSTLKIQPAKLEDSAVYLCASSAMTGRQETQYFGPGTRLLVL.

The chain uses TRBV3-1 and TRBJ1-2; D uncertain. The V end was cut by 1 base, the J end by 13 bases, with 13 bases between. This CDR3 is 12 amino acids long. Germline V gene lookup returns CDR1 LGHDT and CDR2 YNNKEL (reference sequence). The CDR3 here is CASSQADSLPTF. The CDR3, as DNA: TGTGCCAGCAGCCAAGCGGATTCACTCCCCACCTTC.

The CDR3 protein is CSAPMLAQDTQYF. The DNA for the CDR3 is TGCAGTGCTCCAATGCTCGCACAAGATACGCAGTATTTT. The gene calls are TRBV20-1 and TRBJ2-3; D is uncertain. The CDR3 is 13 amino acids. Germline V gene sequence: CDR1 DFQATT, CDR2 SNEGSKA (reference sequence). V gave up 5 bases and J gave up 5 bases, with 14 bases separating them.

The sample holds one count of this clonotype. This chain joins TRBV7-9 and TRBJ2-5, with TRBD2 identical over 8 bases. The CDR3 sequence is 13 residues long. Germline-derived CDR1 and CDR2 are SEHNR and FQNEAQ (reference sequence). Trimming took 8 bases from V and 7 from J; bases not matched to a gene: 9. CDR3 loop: CASQAGDDGTQYF. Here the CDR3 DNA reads TGTGCCAGCCAAGCGGGGGATGACGGGACCCAGTACTTC.

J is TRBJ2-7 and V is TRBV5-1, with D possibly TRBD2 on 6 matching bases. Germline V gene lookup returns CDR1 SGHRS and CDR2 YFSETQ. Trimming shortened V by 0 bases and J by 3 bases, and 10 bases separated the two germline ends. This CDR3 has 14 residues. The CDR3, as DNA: TGCGCCAGCAGCTTGGACCGCGGGGACTACGAGCAGTACTTC. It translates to CASSLDRGDYEQYF.

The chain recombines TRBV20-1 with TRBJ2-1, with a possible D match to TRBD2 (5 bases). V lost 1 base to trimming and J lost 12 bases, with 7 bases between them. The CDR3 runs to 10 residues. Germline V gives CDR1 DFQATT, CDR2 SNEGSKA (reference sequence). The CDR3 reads CSARGTWQFF. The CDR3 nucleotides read TGCAGTGCTAGAGGGACTTGGCAGTTCTTC.

The CDR3 spells CASSQDGRGLQPQHF. CDR3 DNA: TGTGCCAGCAGCCAAGACGGCAGGGGCCTTCAGCCCCAGCATTTT. The rearrangement uses TRBV3-1 and TRBJ1-5; D possibly corresponds to TRBD1 (6 bases). The CDR3 is made up of 15 amino acids. The V and J ends lost 0 bases and 6 bases respectively, with 12 bases between them. CDR1 and CDR2 (germline): LGHDT, YNNKEL (reference sequence).

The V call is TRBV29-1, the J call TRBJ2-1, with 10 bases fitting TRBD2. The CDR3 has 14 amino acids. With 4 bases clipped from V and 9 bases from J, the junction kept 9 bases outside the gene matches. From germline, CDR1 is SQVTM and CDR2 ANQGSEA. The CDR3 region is CSVGWIAGGSEQFF. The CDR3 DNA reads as TGCAGCGTTGGTTGGATAGCGGGAGGTTCTGAGCAGTTCTTC.

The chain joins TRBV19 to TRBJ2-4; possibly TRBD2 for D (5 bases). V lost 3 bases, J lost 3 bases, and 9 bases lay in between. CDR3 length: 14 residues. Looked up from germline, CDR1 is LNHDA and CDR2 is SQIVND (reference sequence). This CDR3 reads CASSMMTNKNIQYF. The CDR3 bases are TGTGCCAGTAGTATGATGACTAACAAAAACATTCAGTACTTC.